Listed here are 3 T cell receptor beta chains from one sample, sequenced in a study of T cells in Graves' hyperthyroidism and ophthalmopathy. TCR beta CDR3 regions were amplified from RNA transcripts. During a first-round RT-PCR of the TCR CDR3, the HTBI primer set was used. TCRdb redid the calling of the multiplex PCR reads with MiXCR, one entry per CDR3 protein. The sample consists of under 350,000 distinct CDR3 sequences, about 18% of them appearing once. The material sequenced was blood. These receptor sequences come from a woman in her sixties with Graves' ophthalmopathy.

V is TRBV3-1 and J is TRBJ2-3; no clear D gene. Germline CDR1 LGHDT, CDR2 YNNKEL (reference sequence). The germline V and J ends were trimmed by 1 base and 0 bases, with 8 bases remaining between them. The CDR3 totals 15 residues. CDR3 coding DNA: TGTGCCAGCAGCCAAGGGCCTACTAGCACAGATACGCAGTATTTT. This sequence encodes CASSQGPTSTDTQYF.

This clonotype has a single count. V usage is TRBV20-1 and J usage is TRBJ1-1; D gene uncertain. Germline V gene lookup returns CDR1 DFQATT and CDR2 SNEGSKA (reference sequence). This CDR3 has 12 residues. V was trimmed by 3 bases and J by 1 base, leaving 6 bases between them. CDR3 in DNA: TGCAGTGCTAGGTATGGGAACACTGAAGCTTTCTTT. This translates into CSARYGNTEAFF.

A few counts support this clonotype. This chain uses TRBV28 with TRBJ2-5; TRBD2 matches 12 bases. Germline V gives CDR1 MDHEN, CDR2 SYDVKM. The trim removed 4 bases at V and 2 bases at J, leaving 5 bases unmatched. This CDR3 is built from 16 residues. The CDR3 reads CASSSRLAGAQETQYF. The CDR3 nucleotides read TGTGCCAGCAGTTCCCGACTAGCGGGAGCGCAAGAGACCCAGTACTTC.